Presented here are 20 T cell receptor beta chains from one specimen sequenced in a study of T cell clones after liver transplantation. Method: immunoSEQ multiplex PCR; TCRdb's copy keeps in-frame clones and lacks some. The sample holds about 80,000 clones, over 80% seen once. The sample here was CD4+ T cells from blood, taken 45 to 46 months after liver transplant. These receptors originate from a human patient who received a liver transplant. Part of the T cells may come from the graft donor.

CDR3 loop: CASSLGLAYEQYF. The CDR3 region has the DNA TGCGCCAGCAGCCTCGGACTAGCCTACGAGCAGTACTTC. This chain links TRBV4-3 with TRBJ2-7; 7 bases are shared with TRBD2. Per germline, CDR1 LGHNA and CDR2 YSLEER. The CDR3 covers 13 residues. V shed 4 bases and J 2 bases; nucleotides not matched to a gene: 2.

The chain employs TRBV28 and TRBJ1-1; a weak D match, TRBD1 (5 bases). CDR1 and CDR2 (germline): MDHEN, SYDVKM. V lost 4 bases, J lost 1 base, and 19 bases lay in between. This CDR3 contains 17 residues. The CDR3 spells CASSWAGLGRENTEAFF. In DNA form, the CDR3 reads TGTGCCAGCAGTTGGGCGGGACTCGGGCGGGAGAACACTGAAGCTTTCTTT.

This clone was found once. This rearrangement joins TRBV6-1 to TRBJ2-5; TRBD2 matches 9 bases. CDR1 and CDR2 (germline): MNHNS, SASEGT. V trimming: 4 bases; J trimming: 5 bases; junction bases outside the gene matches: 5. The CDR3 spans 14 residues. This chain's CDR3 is CASSALAGWETQYF. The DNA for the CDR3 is TGTGCCAGCAGTGCCCTAGCGGGATGGGAGACCCAGTACTTC.

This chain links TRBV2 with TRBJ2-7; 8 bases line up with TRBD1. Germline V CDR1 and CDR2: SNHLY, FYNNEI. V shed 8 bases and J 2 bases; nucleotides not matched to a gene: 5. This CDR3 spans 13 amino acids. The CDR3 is CASGPTGAYEQYF. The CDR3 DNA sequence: TGTGCCAGCGGCCCGACAGGGGCCTACGAGCAGTACTTC.

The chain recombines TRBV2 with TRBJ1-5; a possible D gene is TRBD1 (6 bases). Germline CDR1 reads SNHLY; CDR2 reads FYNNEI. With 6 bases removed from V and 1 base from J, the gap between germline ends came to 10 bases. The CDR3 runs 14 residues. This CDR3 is CASRKGESNQPQHF. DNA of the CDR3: TGTGCCAGCAGGAAGGGGGAGAGCAATCAGCCCCAGCATTTT.

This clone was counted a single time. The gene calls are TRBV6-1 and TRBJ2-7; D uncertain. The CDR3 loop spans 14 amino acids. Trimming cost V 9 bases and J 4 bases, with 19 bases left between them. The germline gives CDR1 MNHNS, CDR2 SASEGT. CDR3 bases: TGTGCCAGTCGCCGAGGCGTCGGATCATACGAGCAGTACTTC. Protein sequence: CASRRGVGSYEQYF.

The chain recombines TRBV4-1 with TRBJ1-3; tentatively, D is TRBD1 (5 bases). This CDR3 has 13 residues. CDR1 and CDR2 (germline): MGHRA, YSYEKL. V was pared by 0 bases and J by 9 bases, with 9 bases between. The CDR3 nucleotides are TGCGCCAGCAGCCAAGAGAGGGGTAGCACCATATATTTT. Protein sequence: CASSQERGSTIYF.

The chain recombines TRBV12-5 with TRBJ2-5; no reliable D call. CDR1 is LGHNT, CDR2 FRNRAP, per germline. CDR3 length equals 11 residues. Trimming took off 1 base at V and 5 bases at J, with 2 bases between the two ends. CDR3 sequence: CASGLGETQYF. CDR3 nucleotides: TGTGCTAGTGGTTTGGGGGAGACCCAGTACTTC.

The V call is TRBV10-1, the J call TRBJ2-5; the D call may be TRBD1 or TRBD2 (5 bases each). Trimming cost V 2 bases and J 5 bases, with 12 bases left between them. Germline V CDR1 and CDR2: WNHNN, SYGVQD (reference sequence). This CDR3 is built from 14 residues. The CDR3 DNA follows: TGCGCCAGCAGTGAGGGGGGAAAAAGGGAGACCCAGTACTTC. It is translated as CASSEGGKRETQYF.

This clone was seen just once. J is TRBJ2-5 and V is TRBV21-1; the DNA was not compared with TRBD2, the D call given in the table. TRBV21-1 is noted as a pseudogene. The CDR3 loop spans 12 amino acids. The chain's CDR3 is CASWGGQETQYF. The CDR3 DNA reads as TGTGCCAGCTGGGGGGGGCAAGAGACCCAGTACTTC.

DNA of the CDR3: TGTGCCAGCAGTTCTCGCAGGGACCCTATCGTGCAGTACTTC. Translated, it gives CASSSRRDPIVQYF. J is TRBJ2-7 and V is TRBV27, with D perhaps TRBD1 or TRBD2 (5 bases each). The germline gives CDR1 MNHEY, CDR2 SMNVEV (reference sequence). This CDR3 comprises 14 residues. Trimming shortened V by 4 bases and J by 9 bases, and 19 bases separated the two germline ends.

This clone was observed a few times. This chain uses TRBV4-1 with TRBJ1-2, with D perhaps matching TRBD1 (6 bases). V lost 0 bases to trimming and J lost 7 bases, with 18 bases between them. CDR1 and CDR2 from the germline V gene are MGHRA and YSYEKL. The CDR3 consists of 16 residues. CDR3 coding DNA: TGCGCCAGCAGCCAAGATCTGGTATTTCGCAGGGGTGGCTACACCTTC. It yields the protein CASSQDLVFRRGGYTF.

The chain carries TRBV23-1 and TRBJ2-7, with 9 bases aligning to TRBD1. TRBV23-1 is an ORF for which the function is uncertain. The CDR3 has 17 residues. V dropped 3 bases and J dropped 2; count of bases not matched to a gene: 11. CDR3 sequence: CASSHPRTGANPYEQYF. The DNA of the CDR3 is TGCGCCAGCAGTCACCCTCGGACAGGGGCTAACCCCTACGAGCAGTACTTC.

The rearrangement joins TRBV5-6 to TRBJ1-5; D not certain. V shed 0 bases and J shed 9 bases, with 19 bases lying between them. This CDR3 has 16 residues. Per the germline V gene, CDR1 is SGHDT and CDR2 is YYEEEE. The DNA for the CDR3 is TGTGCCAGCAGCTTGGGAGGGTCGGCAGGCCAAGGGCCCCAGCATTTT. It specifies CASSLGGSAGQGPQHF.

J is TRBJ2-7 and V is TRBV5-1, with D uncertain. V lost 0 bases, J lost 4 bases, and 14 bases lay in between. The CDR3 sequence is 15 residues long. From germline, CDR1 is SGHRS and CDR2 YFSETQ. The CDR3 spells CASSLVGNLLYEQYF. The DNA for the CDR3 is TGCGCCAGCAGCTTGGTGGGGAACTTATTATACGAGCAGTACTTC.

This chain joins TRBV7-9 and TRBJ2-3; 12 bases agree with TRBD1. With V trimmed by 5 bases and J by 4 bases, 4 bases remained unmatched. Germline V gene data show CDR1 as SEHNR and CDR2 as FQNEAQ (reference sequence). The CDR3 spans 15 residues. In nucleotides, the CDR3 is TGTGCCAGCAGCCCGGGACAGGGGGCCTCAGATACGCAGTATTTT. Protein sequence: CASSPGQGASDTQYF. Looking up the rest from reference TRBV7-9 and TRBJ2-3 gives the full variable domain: DTGVSQNPRHKITKRGQNVTFRCDPISEHNRLYWYRQTLGQGPEFLTYFQNEAQLEKSRLLSDRFSAERPKGSFSTLEIQRTEQGDSAMYLCASSPGQGASDTQYFGPGTRLTVL.

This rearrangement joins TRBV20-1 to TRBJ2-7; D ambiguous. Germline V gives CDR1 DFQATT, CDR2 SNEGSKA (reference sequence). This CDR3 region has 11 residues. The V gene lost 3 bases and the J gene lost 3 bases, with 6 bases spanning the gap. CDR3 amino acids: CSASEDYEQYF. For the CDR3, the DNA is TGCAGTGCTAGTGAGGACTACGAGCAGTACTTC.

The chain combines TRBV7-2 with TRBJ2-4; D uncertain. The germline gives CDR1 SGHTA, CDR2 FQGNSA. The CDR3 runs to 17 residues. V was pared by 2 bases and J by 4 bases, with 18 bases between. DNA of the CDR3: TGTGCCAGCAGCTTAACTTCCCCTACCACCGCTAAAAACATTCAGTACTTC. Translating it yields CASSLTSPTTAKNIQYF.

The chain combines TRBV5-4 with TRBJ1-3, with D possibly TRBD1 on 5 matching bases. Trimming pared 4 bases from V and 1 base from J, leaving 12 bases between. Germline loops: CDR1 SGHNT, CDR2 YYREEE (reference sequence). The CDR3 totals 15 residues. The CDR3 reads CASSLGWGSGNTIYF. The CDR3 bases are TGTGCCAGCAGCCTCGGCTGGGGGTCTGGAAACACCATATATTTT.

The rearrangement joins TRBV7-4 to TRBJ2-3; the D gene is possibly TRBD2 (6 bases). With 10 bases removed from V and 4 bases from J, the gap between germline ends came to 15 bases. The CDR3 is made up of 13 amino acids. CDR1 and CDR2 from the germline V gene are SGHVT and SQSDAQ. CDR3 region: CANRRGSADTQYF. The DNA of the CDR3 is TGTGCCAATCGACGGGGGAGCGCAGATACGCAGTATTTT.